The clone carrying this TCR beta chain showed up just a few times. This record belongs to a study of human T cells and chemical hapten exposure. About the research overall: Patches with 0.01% DPC went on the upper back, and the tests were read at 6 days.

V shed 9 bases and J shed 5 bases, with 12 bases lying between them. The CDR3 runs 13 residues. Per the germline V gene, CDR1 is SGHNT and CDR2 is YYREEE (reference sequence). MiXCR, applied by TCRdb to the RACE reads, yields one record per CDR3 protein. The sample records roughly 380,000 distinct CDR3 sequences, roughly 6% being singletons. This sample's time point: patch test 2, 6 weeks after DPC sensitization. Treatment denoted: therapeutic diphenylcyclopropenone sensitization with weekly scalp DPC. Each donor was an alopecia patient between 18 and 70 years of age who qualified for DPC. V and J are TRBV5-4 and TRBJ1-6; D is unresolved. The sample here was whole blood, taken in connection with sensitization to the hapten diphenylcyclopropenone (DPC). The origin of this receptor is a woman between 18 and 29 years old with alopecia areata. Some clones in this sample may be carry-over from other donors' samples. CDR3 protein: CATSPSNNSPLHF. The CDR3 region has the DNA TGTGCCACATCCCCCTCGAATAATTCACCCCTCCACTTT.